Listed below are T cell receptor beta chains from one sample, sequenced in a study of response to subunit inactivated influenza vaccine. TCRdb analysed the RT-PCR reads with MiXCR anew, one entry per CDR3 protein. This table has fewer than 400,000 distinct CDR3 sequences, 21% appearing once. Sequencing was performed on PBMCs from blood, taken less than 22 months after vaccination. These receptors came from a man aged 45 to 75 who received an inactivated influenza vaccine. CDR3s include the opening cysteine and the closing phenylalanine or tryptophan. The D gene is left open where the match is weak. Expanded clones get a size class; other rows say once, few or many, or leave the size out.

d_call clone_size j_call v_call cdr3_nt cdr3_aa
TRBD1 - TRBJ2-6 TRBV5-1 TGCGCCAGCAGCACGGGACAGAACTCTGGGGCCAACGTCCTGACTTTC CASSTGQNSGANVLTF
- few TRBJ2-7 TRBV5-1 TGCGCCAGCAGCTTGGAGGGGGGGCGGCGGCAGTACTTC CASSLEGGRRQYF
TRBD1 few TRBJ2-5 TRBV29-1 TGCAGCGTTGAAGACCGGACAGGGATAAGCGAGACCCAGTACTTC CSVEDRTGISETQYF
- few TRBJ1-1 TRBV5-5 TGTGCCAGCACTCAACAGACAGGGAACACTGAAGCTTTCTTT CASTQQTGNTEAFF
TRBD1 - TRBJ2-5 TRBV12-3/TRBV12-4 TGTGCCAGCAGTGGACAGGGGGCAAGGGAGACCCAGTACTTC CASSGQGARETQYF
- - TRBJ1-3 TRBV18 TGTGCCAGCTCACCACCACGAGGAGACGGAAACACCATATATTTT CASSPPRGDGNTIYF
- - TRBJ1-4 TRBV27 TGTGCCAGCAGTTTAAGTTTGGGGGGTAATGAAAAACTGTTTTTT CASSLSLGGNEKLFF
- - TRBJ1-1 TRBV5-1 TGCGCCAGCAGCTCCGGGGCTGAAGCTTTCTTT CASSSGAEAFF
TRBD1 - TRBJ2-3 TRBV6-5 TGTGCCAGCAGTTACTTTCCGGGACAGGGTCGCACAGATACGCAGTATTTT CASSYFPGQGRTDTQYF
TRBD1 once TRBJ1-6 TRBV6-1 TGTGCCAGCAGAGAGGGACAGGGAGATTCACCCCTCCAATTT CASREGQGDSPLQF
TRBD1 once TRBJ1-1 TRBV20-1 TGCAGTGCTAGAGGGCCGACAGGGCGAGTCACTGAAGCTTTCTTT CSARGPTGRVTEAFF
- few TRBJ2-7 TRBV7-9 TGTGCCAGCAGCACCCAGACTGTCTACGAGCAGTACTTC CASSTQTVYEQYF
- - TRBJ2-1 TRBV27 TGTGCCAGCAGTCTACCTCGTGGACAGAGCCTCTACAATGAGCAGTTCTTC CASSLPRGQSLYNEQFF
- many TRBJ1-6 TRBV3-1 TGTGCCAGCAGCCAAGATTTAGTACAGTCGAGCTCCTATAATTCACCCCTCCACTTT CASSQDLVQSSSYNSPLHF
TRBD2 - TRBJ2-1 TRBV9 TGTGCCAGCAGCCCCGGGGCTAGCGGGGGGTACAATGAGCAGTTCTTC CASSPGASGGYNEQFF
TRBD1 - TRBJ1-5 TRBV10-2 TGCGCCAGCAGTCCAGGACAGGGGATCTCCCATCAGCCCCAGCATTTT CASSPGQGISHQPQHF